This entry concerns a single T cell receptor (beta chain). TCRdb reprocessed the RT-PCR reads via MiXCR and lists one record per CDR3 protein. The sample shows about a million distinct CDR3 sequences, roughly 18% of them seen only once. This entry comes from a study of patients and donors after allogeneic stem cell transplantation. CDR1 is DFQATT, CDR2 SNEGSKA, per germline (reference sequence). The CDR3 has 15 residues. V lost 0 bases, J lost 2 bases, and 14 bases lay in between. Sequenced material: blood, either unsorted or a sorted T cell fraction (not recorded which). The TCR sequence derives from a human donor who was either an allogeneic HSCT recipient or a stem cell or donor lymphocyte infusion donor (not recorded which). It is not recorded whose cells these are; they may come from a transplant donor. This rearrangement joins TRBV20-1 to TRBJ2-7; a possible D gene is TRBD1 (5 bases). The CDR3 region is CSAREYRQFAYEQYF. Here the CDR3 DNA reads TGCAGTGCTAGAGAGTACCGACAGTTTGCCTACGAGCAGTACTTC.